The 15 T cell receptor beta chains below were found in one sample sequenced in a study of T-cell reconstitution after alpha-beta-depleted transplantation in children. Preparation of the TCRbeta library was carried out with unique molecular identifiers. One entry per CDR3 protein, called by TCRdb with MiXCR from the PCR reads. Found here are around 370,000 distinct CDR3 sequences, 10% of them singletons; the top ten hold more than 2%. The sequencing here drew on PBMCs from the stem cell graft donor, taken from the stem cell graft. The receptors were sampled from a human donor who donated a stem cell graft to a child with acute lymphoblastic leukemia.

Ten or more counts support this clonotype. This chain connects TRBV7-9 to TRBJ1-2; TRBD1 agrees at 7 bases. Germline V lookup: CDR1 SEHNR, CDR2 FQNEAQ (reference sequence). CDR3 length equals 14 residues. With 5 bases clipped from V and 1 base from J, the junction kept 4 bases outside the gene matches. The CDR3 nucleotides are TGTGCCAGCAGCGCAGGGACAGTTAACTATGGCTACACCTTC. As protein: CASSAGTVNYGYTF.

This clonotype has just a few counts. The chain combines TRBV29-1 with TRBJ2-7; 8 bases align to TRBD1. Unmatched junction bases numbered 7, after V lost 4 bases and J lost 2 bases. The CDR3 runs 14 residues. Germline CDR1 reads SQVTM; CDR2 reads ANQGSEA. The DNA for the CDR3 is TGCAGCGTTGTCTCGGACAGGGTCCCCTACGAGCAGTACTTC. Translating gives CSVVSDRVPYEQYF.

This clonotype was detected a few times. V gene TRBV18 combines with J gene TRBJ2-4; 11 bases align to TRBD2. This CDR3 spans 20 amino acids. CDR1 and CDR2 from the germline V gene are KGHSH and LQKENI. The V and J ends lost 4 bases and 0 bases, in that order; junction bases with no gene match: 14. CDR3 loop: CASSLQVNSGRAGAKNIQYF. For the CDR3, the DNA is TGTGCCAGCTCACTCCAGGTTAATAGCGGGAGGGCCGGAGCCAAAAACATTCAGTACTTC.

This clonotype was seen many times. The CDR3 is CASSSVDEQFF. The CDR3 coding sequence is TGTGCCAGCAGTTCTGTTGATGAGCAGTTCTTC. V gene TRBV12-3 or TRBV12-4 combines with J gene TRBJ2-1; D not resolved. Deletions cut 4 bases from V and 8 bases from J, with 6 bases between. This CDR3 contains 11 residues.

The J gene is TRBJ2-7, the V gene TRBV28, with D possibly being TRBD1 or TRBD2 (6 bases each). The germline V gene has CDR1 MDHEN and CDR2 SYDVKM. V lost 6 bases to trimming and J lost 0 bases, with 21 bases between them. The CDR3 is 17 amino acids. This CDR3 reads CASSPNTLGGLSYEQYF. For the CDR3, the DNA is TGTGCCAGCAGCCCAAACACCCTGGGGGGCCTCTCCTACGAGCAGTACTTC.

The V and J genes are TRBV11-2 and TRBJ2-7; D is undetermined. The CDR3 spans 12 residues. Trimming took off 0 bases at V and 5 bases at J, with 5 bases between the two ends. CDR1 and CDR2 (germline): SGHAT, FQNNGV. CDR3 sequence (DNA): TGTGCCAGCAGCTTAGAGAGCCACGAGCAGTACTTC. Protein product: CASSLESHEQYF.

This clonotype was picked up many times. The chain joins TRBV24-1 to TRBJ2-3; tentative D call: TRBD2 (6 bases). CDR3 length equals 13 residues. V was pared by 11 bases and J by 1 base, with 12 bases between. The V gene's germline CDR1 is KGHDR and CDR2 SFDVKD. This CDR3 is CASSTGGTDTQYF. CDR3 DNA sequence: TGTGCCAGTTCTACGGGGGGCACAGATACGCAGTATTTT.

The gene calls are TRBV4-2 and TRBJ1-1, with 7 bases identical to TRBD1. Trimming cost V 4 bases and J 6 bases; bases outside gene matches: 11. This CDR3 has 15 residues. Germline V gene sequence: CDR1 LGHNA, CDR2 YNFKEQ. The DNA of the CDR3 is TGTGCCAGCAGCCCCCATCGAGACAGGGTGTCTGAAGCTTTCTTT. Amino acid sequence: CASSPHRDRVSEAFF.

V is TRBV4-2 and J is TRBJ2-7; D perhaps matches TRBD1 (6 bases). Trimming pared 0 bases from V and 4 bases from J, leaving 16 bases between. The CDR3 is 16 residues long. Germline V lookup: CDR1 LGHNA, CDR2 YNFKEQ. For the CDR3, the DNA is TGTGCCAGCAGCCAAGATCCGGCGGGTAGGGGGTACGAGCAGTACTTC. It codes for CASSQDPAGRGYEQYF.

This clonotype was counted ten times or more. The chain carries TRBV28 and TRBJ1-2, with 7 bases lining up with TRBD1. The CDR3 consists of 14 residues. Germline CDR1 reads MDHEN; CDR2 reads SYDVKM. The junction had 7 bases not matched to a gene; V was cut back by 2 bases and J by 7 bases. CDR3 in DNA: TGTGCCAGCAGTTTAGGAGACAGGGCTGGTGGCTACACCTTC. Amino acid sequence: CASSLGDRAGGYTF.

The chain uses TRBV12-3 or TRBV12-4 and TRBJ2-7; 11 bases agree with TRBD2. The trim removed 3 bases at V and 3 bases at J, leaving 4 bases unmatched. The CDR3 spans 15 residues. CDR3 nucleotides: TGTGCCAGCAGTTTTACCGGGACTAGCGGCTACGAGCAGTACTTC. This encodes CASSFTGTSGYEQYF.

Only a few counts were recorded for this clonotype. Written as DNA, the CDR3 is TGCGCCAGCAGCCGTCTAGCGGGAGGCCTCTCCTACGAGCAGTACTTC. It translates to CASSRLAGGLSYEQYF. The V call is TRBV4-1, the J call TRBJ2-7, with 11 bases aligning to TRBD2. Germline values: CDR1 MGHRA, CDR2 YSYEKL. V trimming: 4 bases; J trimming: 0 bases; junction bases outside the gene matches: 5. The CDR3 runs 16 residues.

Only a few counts were recorded for this clonotype. This chain joins TRBV28 and TRBJ2-2, with D maybe TRBD1 (6 bases). The germline V and J ends were trimmed by 3 bases and 6 bases, with 20 bases remaining between them. The CDR3 length is 17 residues. Per the germline V gene, CDR1 is MDHEN and CDR2 is SYDVKM. The CDR3: CASSLRHRERRPGELFF. The CDR3 DNA is TGTGCCAGCAGTTTGAGGCACAGGGAGCGACGGCCCGGGGAGCTGTTTTTT.

The chain links TRBV12-3 or TRBV12-4 to TRBJ1-5; no firm D call. V was shortened by 5 bases and J by 11 bases, with 10 bases between the two germline ends. This CDR3 is built from 11 residues. CDR3 in amino acids: CASSPGGAQHF. For the CDR3, the DNA is TGTGCCAGCAGTCCCGGAGGTGCCCAGCATTTT.

This clonotype was detected a few times. The J gene is TRBJ2-5, the V gene TRBV7-9; D may be TRBD1 or TRBD2 (5 bases each). This CDR3 has 13 amino acids. Deletions cut 4 bases from V and 3 bases from J, with 9 bases between. The germline V gene encodes CDR1 SEHNR and CDR2 FQNEAQ (reference sequence). The CDR3 DNA reads TGTGCCAGCAGCTCCGGGACGGAAGAGACCCAGTACTTC. Translation gives CASSSGTEETQYF. The whole variable domain, remainder taken from reference TRBV7-9 and TRBJ2-5, is DTGVSQNPRHKITKRGQNVTFRCDPISEHNRLYWYRQTLGQGPEFLTYFQNEAQLEKSRLLSDRFSAERPKGSFSTLEIQRTEQGDSAMYLCASSSGTEETQYFGPGTRLLVL.